This T cell receptor (beta chain) was sequenced in a study of OX40 agonist ivuxolimab in advanced cancers. V gave up 3 bases and J gave up 5 bases; unmatched junction bases: 8. The CDR3 is made up of 16 amino acids. The germline V gene has CDR1 KGHSH and CDR2 LQKENI. Here immunoSEQ multiplex PCR was the method, and the copy in TCRdb shows in-frame clones only, minus some. The top ten clones hold around 0.19% of a sample with approximately 80,000 clones, nearly 90% of them seen once. A remark on this clone: The antigen is undetermined.

General study results and limits: Nonresponders included some who also had low normalized T-cell clonal expansion. Individuals who were partial responders at 0.1-3.0 mg/kg had clonal expansion that ranked among the lowest.

The sequencing used CD4+ or CD8+ T cells sorted from blood, collected in a trial of the OX40 agonist ivuxolimab. This receptor was obtained from an adult with an advanced solid tumor such as melanoma, head and neck, liver or kidney cancer. The chain recombines TRBV18 with TRBJ2-1; 9 bases line up with TRBD2. The CDR3 DNA reads TGTGCCAGCTCACCTAGGACTAGCGCTTTAGACAATGAGCAGTTCTTC. Encoded protein: CASSPRTSALDNEQFF.